These T cell receptor beta chains were read from a single sample in a study of shared clonotypes between healthy human individuals. The protocol was immunoSEQ multiplex PCR, while the TCRdb copy is restricted to in-frame clones and leaves out a portion. The repertoire holds approximately 590,000 clones, around 95% seen once, with 0.1% to 0.11% in the top ten. Sample: naive CD8+ T cells sorted from blood. The receptors were gathered from a young woman in good health. The CDR3 runs from the conserved cysteine through the conserved F or W. D genes are given only for firm matches. Only part of the rows carry a size: once, few, many, or a class if the clone is expanded.

>TRBJ2-5|TRBV5-6|NA|NA
TGTGCCAGCAGCTTGGGTGGCCAAGAGACCCAGTACTTC
CASSLGGQETQYF
>TRBJ2-7|TRBV4-1|NA|NA
TGCGCCAGCAGCCGTACGGACTTCTCCTACGAGCAGTACTTC
CASSRTDFSYEQYF
>TRBJ1-2|TRBV2|NA|NA
TGTGCCAGCAAAAGGGCCAGCGGTGGCTACACCTTC
CASKRASGGYTF
>TRBJ1-1|TRBV6-1|TRBD1|NA
TGTGCCAGCAGTGAAGACAGGGGGCTCTTTTTGAACACTGAAGCTTTCTTT
CASSEDRGLFLNTEAFF
>TRBJ2-7|TRBV2|NA|NA
TGTGCCAGCAGTGAAGCGCCCGCTCCGAACGAGCAGTACTTC
CASSEAPAPNEQYF
>TRBJ2-3|TRBV5-6|NA|NA
TGTGCCAGCAGCTTGGCCGGCGGGAGCACAGATACGCAGTATTTT
CASSLAGGSTDTQYF
>TRBJ2-3|TRBV11-1|NA|NA
TGTGCCAGCAGCCCCGGCCCCCATAGCACAGATACGCAGTATTTT
CASSPGPHSTDTQYF
>TRBJ2-2|TRBV4-2|NA|NA
TGTGCCAGCAGCCCTGGAGCCGGGGAGCTGTTTTTT
CASSPGAGELFF
>TRBJ2-3|TRBV5-1|NA|NA
TGCGCCAGCAGCTTGGCTACCGGAGGCACAGATACGCAGTATTTT
CASSLATGGTDTQYF
>TRBJ1-2|TRBV27|NA|once
TGTGCCAGCAGTACAAGGACACCCCGTGACTACTATGGCTACACCTTC
CASSTRTPRDYYGYTF
>TRBJ2-1|TRBV30|NA|NA
TGTGCCTGGAGGAGCCTAGGATACAATGAGCAGTTCTTC
CAWRSLGYNEQFF
>TRBJ2-3|TRBV28|TRBD2|NA
TGTGCCAGCAGTTTCGATGCGGGAGGCGGGGATACGCAGTATTTT
CASSFDAGGGDTQYF
>TRBJ2-5|TRBV9|NA|once
TGTGCCAGCAGCCCCTTGGAGGGAGGAGAGACCCAGTACTTC
CASSPLEGGETQYF
>TRBJ1-1|TRBV28|NA|NA
TGTGCCAGCAGTCCAGGGGTTACTGAAGCTTTCTTT
CASSPGVTEAFF
>TRBJ2-5|TRBV5-1|TRBD1|NA
TGCGCCAGCGGAGAACAGGGGAGAGAGACCCAGTACTTC
CASGEQGRETQYF
>TRBJ1-2|TRBV28|NA|NA
TGTGCCAGCAGCGGGCGGATGGGGTTCGGTGGCTACACCTTC
CASSGRMGFGGYTF
>TRBJ2-5|TRBV5-1|TRBD2|NA
TGCGCCAGCAGCTTCTCTAGCGGGAAGTACCAAGAGACCCAGTACTTC
CASSFSSGKYQETQYF
>TRBJ2-7|TRBV4-1|TRBD2|NA
TGCGCCAGCAGCCACCCAGCTAGCGGGTTATTCTACGAGCAGTACTTC
CASSHPASGLFYEQYF
>TRBJ1-3|TRBV27|TRBD1|NA
TGTGCCAGCAGTCTAACAGGGGGCTCTGGAAACACCATATATTTT
CASSLTGGSGNTIYF
>TRBJ2-5|TRBV11-1|NA|NA
TGTGCCAGCAGCTTACCTAACCAAGAGACCCAGTACTTC
CASSLPNQETQYF
>TRBJ2-7|TRBV9|NA|NA
TGTGCCAGCAGCGTCGAAGGCGGAGACTACGAGCAGTACTTC
CASSVEGGDYEQYF
>TRBJ1-2|TRBV5-6|NA|NA
TGTGCCAGCAGCTTTATTCAGGTTCACTATGGCTACACCTTC
CASSFIQVHYGYTF
>TRBJ1-1|TRBV28|NA|NA
TGTGCCAGCAGTTTGGGCCGGGGCGGGTTCCCTGAAGCTTTCTTT
CASSLGRGGFPEAFF
>TRBJ1-2|TRBV29-1|NA|once
TGCAGCGTTGAAGCTCAGGGGTACTATGGCTACACCTTC
CSVEAQGYYGYTF
>TRBJ2-2|TRBV11-2|TRBD2|NA
TGTGCCAGCAGCTCGGGACTAGCGGCGAACACCGGGGAGCTGTTTTTT
CASSSGLAANTGELFF
>TRBJ2-4|TRBV5-1|TRBD2|NA
TGCGCCAGCAGCCTCGGGGGCGGGAGGCCACCACCTCACAAAAACATTCAGTACTTC
CASSLGGGRPPPHKNIQYF
>TRBJ2-7|TRBV13|NA|NA
TGTGCCAGCAGCTTATCCCTCGGGGGCAGGGGGTACGAGCAGTACTTC
CASSLSLGGRGYEQYF
>TRBJ2-5|TRBV4-1|NA|NA
TGCGCCAGCAGCCCCTCCCTTAGCTGGCAAGAGACCCAGTACTTC
CASSPSLSWQETQYF
>TRBJ2-2|TRBV10-1|TRBD2|once
TGCGCCAGCAGTGAGCCTAGCGGGAGTGAATTCGGAACCGGGGAGCTGTTTTTT
CASSEPSGSEFGTGELFF
>TRBJ1-5|TRBV2|NA|once
TGTGCCAGCAGTGAATGGGTGGGGAGCAATCAGCCCCAGCATTTT
CASSEWVGSNQPQHF